The T cell receptor beta chain described here comes from a study of control samples from healthy donors and cancer patients (dated by TCRdb to the early 2020s). V is reduced by 7 bases and J by 8 bases, leaving a spacing of 17 bases between them. Based on the germline V gene, the CDR1 and CDR2 sequences are MNHEY and SVGAGI. The CDR3 covers 13 residues, taking in both the cysteine and the phenylalanine. Just CDR3 DNA is preserved here, 39 bases in frame from base 1. Library prep was done by the immunoSEQ multiplex PCR assay. The table was pulled from immuneACCESS by TCRdb, which kept in-frame rearrangements only. Such tables lose some clones; where checked, under half of the loss comes from unresolved V genes, and the rest has no known cause. This sample holds roughly 20,000 clones; 82% were observed only once. The ten most abundant clones make up 29% of the sample. Only one count was recorded for this clone. The antigen this receptor binds is unknown. Base quality data are lacking; no much larger clone is found one base away.

This chain is built from TRBV6-5 and TRBJ1-2; TRBD1 could be the D gene, as 5 bases match. The sequence derives from a man at least 80 years old with head and neck cancer. The sequenced sample was PBMCs. The DNA sequence reads TGTGCCAGCACTCCGCCTGGGACTCCGGGCTACACCTTC. The translation is CASTPPGTPGYTF.